A selection of T cell receptor beta chains follows, all from one sample in a study of blood T cell repertoires in COVID-19. Generated by immunoSEQ multiplex PCR, the TCRdb table keeps only in-frame clones and is missing some. The sample consists of over 200,000 clones, 84% of them appearing once. Sequencing was carried out using peripheral blood. These receptors were obtained from a man aged 45-65 years with active or convalescent COVID-19. CDR3s include the opening cysteine and the closing phenylalanine or tryptophan. Each record gives: J gene, D gene, V gene, clone size, CDR3 DNA, CDR3 protein. The D gene is left open where the match is weak. The size of a clone is reported for some rows only, either as once, few or many, or as a class for expanded clones.

TRBJ1-1,-,TRBV12-3/TRBV12-4,once,TGTGCCAGCAGTTTGACTTCGAACACTGAAGCTTTCTTT,CASSLTSNTEAFF
TRBJ2-7,-,TRBV7-8,-,TGTGCCAGCAGCTTAGCGCGCGGGCAGTGGCACTTC,CASSLARGQWHF
TRBJ2-2,TRBD2,TRBV4-3,-,TGCGCCAGCAGCCAAGTCGCGGGGGGAAAGAACACCGGGGAGCTGTTTTTT,CASSQVAGGKNTGELFF
TRBJ1-6,-,TRBV6-4,-,TGTGCCAGCAGTGAGTACGGCGGGAATTCACCCCTCCACTTT,CASSEYGGNSPLHF
TRBJ1-2,TRBD1,TRBV5-6,-,TGTGCCAGCACCCTACCGGGACAGGGAAATGGCTACACCTTC,CASTLPGQGNGYTF
TRBJ2-1,TRBD1,TRBV11-2,few,TGTGCCAGCAGCTTAGACGGAGTGGGGACAGGGTCCTACAATGAGCAGTTCTTC,CASSLDGVGTGSYNEQFF
TRBJ2-3,TRBD2,TRBV6-2/TRBV6-3,few,TGTGCCAGCAGTACCGGACTAGCGGGGGGTATCAAGGTGGATACGCAGTATTTT,CASSTGLAGGIKVDTQYF
TRBJ1-2,TRBD1,TRBV5-1,-,TGCGCCAGCAGCGGAGGGACAGGGCTGAATTATGGCTACACCTTC,CASSGGTGLNYGYTF
TRBJ2-2,TRBD1,TRBV5-1,-,TGCGCCAGCAGCTTGTGGGACAGGGGGGCCGGGGAGCTGTTTTTT,CASSLWDRGAGELFF
TRBJ2-7,TRBD1,TRBV7-8,once,TGTGCCAGCGGTCATTTGGGGACAGGCTTTTACGAGCAGTACTTC,CASGHLGTGFYEQYF
TRBJ2-2,-,TRBV7-8,-,TGTGCCAGCAGCTTAGCAGAGGGAGGCAATACCGGGGAGCTGTTTTTT,CASSLAEGGNTGELFF
TRBJ2-3,TRBD2,TRBV19,-,TGTGCCAGTAGTATGGCTAGCGGGGGGAGCACAGATACGCAGTATTTT,CASSMASGGSTDTQYF
TRBJ2-7,-,TRBV3-1/TRBV3-2,-,TGTGCCAGCAGCCAAGCCCCCACCTCGACAGGCCAACAATTTTGCGAGCAGTACTTC,CASSQAPTSTGQQFCEQYF
TRBJ1-4,-,TRBV7-9,-,TGTGCCAGCAGCTTAGCCCAGGGGCCTAATGAAAAACTGTTTTTT,CASSLAQGPNEKLFF
TRBJ2-7,-,TRBV11-2,-,TGTGCCAGCAGCTTAAGCGGCAGCTACGAGCAGTACTTC,CASSLSGSYEQYF
TRBJ2-5,-,TRBV3-1/TRBV3-2,once,TGTGCCAGCAGGCCCTGGGGACTTGGGGAGACCCAGTACTTC,CASRPWGLGETQYF
TRBJ2-1,TRBD2,TRBV3-1/TRBV3-2,-,TGTGCCAGCAGCCAAGAGTGGGCTAGCGGACTCTACAATGAGCAGTTCTTC,CASSQEWASGLYNEQFF
TRBJ1-5,-,TRBV18,-,TGTGCCAGCTCACCTGGGCTCAATCAGCCCCAGCATTTT,CASSPGLNQPQHF
TRBJ1-5,TRBD1,TRBV28,-,TGTGCTAGCAGCTACAGGGGTAATCAGCCCCAGCATTTT,CASSYRGNQPQHF
TRBJ2-2,TRBD1,TRBV5-4,-,TGTGCCAGCAGCTTATTGAGCCAGGGGGCAGGGAGAACCGGGGAGCTGTTTTTT,CASSLLSQGAGRTGELFF
TRBJ2-5,-,TRBV5-1,-,TGCGCCAGCAGCTTGGAGGGGGAAGAGACCCAGTACTTC,CASSLEGEETQYF
TRBJ1-2,-,TRBV4-1,-,TGCGCCAGCAGCCCGAGATCCGATCTTTCTAACTATGGCTACACCTTC,CASSPRSDLSNYGYTF
TRBJ2-1,TRBD2,TRBV4-1,-,TGCGCCAGCAGCCAAGAACGGGCTAGCGGGAGAGATGAGCAGTTCTTC,CASSQERASGRDEQFF
TRBJ2-5,TRBD1,TRBV19,-,TGTGCCAGTAGTATTGGGGCAGGGGGCGGAGGGGAGACCCAGTACTTC,CASSIGAGGGGETQYF
TRBJ1-5,-,TRBV6-5,-,TGTGCCAGCAGTCTTGACATCAGGCAGCCCCAGCATTTT,CASSLDIRQPQHF
TRBJ2-5,TRBD1,TRBV7-8,-,TGTGCCAGCAGCTTAAACCCCTGGGACAGCATCCGGGGCGAGACCCAGTACTTC,CASSLNPWDSIRGETQYF
TRBJ1-6,-,TRBV27,-,TGTGCCAGCAGTTTAAGGGGGAGGGGGTTGGACTCCTATAATTCACCCCTCCACTTT,CASSLRGRGLDSYNSPLHF
TRBJ1-2,-,TRBV10-3,-,TGTGCCATCAGTGACCCCGGGCGGGGGGCGCTTGGGGGCTACACCTTC,CAISDPGRGALGGYTF
TRBJ2-3,-,TRBV6-6,-,TGTGCCAGCAGTAAAGGACAGCCGTACACAGATACGCAGTATTTT,CASSKGQPYTDTQYF
TRBJ2-3,TRBD2,TRBV30,-,TGTGCCTGGGCCTCCGGGCGGAGCGGGGGGACAGATACGCAGTATTTT,CAWASGRSGGTDTQYF
TRBJ1-1,-,TRBV5-1,-,TGCGCCAGCAGCTTGGTGCAGGGGACGAACACTGAAGCTTTCTTT,CASSLVQGTNTEAFF
TRBJ2-7,-,TRBV21-1,-,TGTGCCAGCTTCCGGACAGGGGGAATCTACGAGCAGTACTTC,CASFRTGGIYEQYF
TRBJ1-2,-,TRBV7-2,-,TGTGCCAGCAGCTTAGCCCCAGGGGCCGGATATAACTATGGCTACACCTTC,CASSLAPGAGYNYGYTF
TRBJ1-3,-,TRBV11-3,-,TGTGCCAGCGCCCAGGGGCCTGGAAACACCATATATTTT,CASAQGPGNTIYF
TRBJ2-3,-,TRBV19,-,TGTGCCAGTAGTAAACATCCGCGACAGCCCACAGATACGCAGTATTTT,CASSKHPRQPTDTQYF
TRBJ1-1,-,TRBV29-1,once,TGCAGCGTTGTGCGGGGATGGGACACTGAAGCTTTCTTT,CSVVRGWDTEAFF
TRBJ2-1,TRBD2,TRBV27,-,TGTGCCAGCAGTTTAGCGGGGGGACTGAATGAGCAGTTCTTC,CASSLAGGLNEQFF
TRBJ2-5,-,TRBV12-3/TRBV12-4,-,TGTGCCAGCAGTTCCAAAGAGACCCAGTACTTC,CASSSKETQYF
TRBJ1-4,-,TRBV4-2,-,TGTGCCAGCAGCCAAGAAGGGGCGGGGAATGAAAAACTGTTTTTT,CASSQEGAGNEKLFF
TRBJ1-5,-,TRBV15,-,TGTGCCACCAGCACGGAGCGTCAGCCCCAGCATTTT,CATSTERQPQHF
TRBJ1-5,-,TRBV6-6,-,TGTGCCAGCAGTTCATCGAGGAACGGCAATCAGCCCCAGCATTTT,CASSSSRNGNQPQHF